This T cell receptor beta chain was sequenced during a study of T cell responses to AZD1222 COVID-19 vaccine. Study background: Second doses were pooled across both intervals (about 4 or about 12 weeks). Study-wide points: Increased Spike-specific TCR breadth and depth were observed after two AZD1222 doses. Spike as a whole was targeted by vaccine-associated CD4 TCRs, dominant at 160-218 and 743-854. Sampling captured repertoires only after the peak T cell response.

TCRdb's table, derived via immunoSEQ multiplex PCR, lists solely in-frame clones and lacks some. The table includes around 160,000 clones, approximately 88% detected once. V was pared by 4 bases and J by 1 base, with 20 bases between. CDR3 length: 18 amino acids. From germline, CDR1 is SGHAT and CDR2 FQNNGV. A word on this clone: Its antigen is unknown.

This receptor was taken from an adult in good health. Sequenced material: peripheral blood, taken on day 0 of AZD1222 vaccination. The rearrangement joins TRBV11-2 to TRBJ2-1; D uncertain. The CDR3: CASSSEFQTAFSYNEQFF. Written as DNA, the CDR3 is TGTGCCAGCAGCTCTGAGTTCCAGACCGCATTTTCCTACAATGAGCAGTTCTTC.